Listed below are T cell receptor beta chains from one sample, sequenced in a study of regulatory T cells in long-lasting Graves disease. TCRdb recomputed calls from the multiplex PCR reads with MiXCR, one row per CDR3 protein. The data contain under 500,000 distinct CDR3 sequences, 20% to 25% of them singletons. The sample here was peripheral blood mononuclear cells (PBMCs), taken when the disease was refractory, from a patient treated with antithyroid drugs. The receptors here all came from a female donor with Graves disease. CDR3s include the opening cysteine and the closing phenylalanine or tryptophan. D genes are given only for firm matches. Not all rows give a size; the values are once, few, many and, for expanded clones, a class.

j_call,cdr3_length,d_call,v_call,clone_size,cdr3_nt,cdr3_aa
TRBJ1-6,15,TRBD1,TRBV18,NA,TGTGCCAGCTCACCAAGGACAGGTGACAATTCACCCCTCCACTTT,CASSPRTGDNSPLHF
TRBJ1-1,15,NA,TRBV19,few,TGTGCCAGTACCCCGAGGGGCGGGGGGAACACTGAAGCTTTCTTT,CASTPRGGGNTEAFF
TRBJ2-5,18,TRBD2,TRBV28,many,TGTGCCAGCAGTTTAGGGACTAGCGGGAGGCCGGGTGAAGAGACCCAGTACTTC,CASSLGTSGRPGEETQYF
TRBJ2-5,17,NA,TRBV16,few,TGTGCCAGCAGCCAATCGTTAACAGGGCCAGACCAAGAGACCCAGTACTTC,CASSQSLTGPDQETQYF
TRBJ2-1,15,NA,TRBV25-1,once,TGTGCCAGCATATTGGGCGGACCCTCCTACAATGAGCAGTTCTTC,CASILGGPSYNEQFF
TRBJ1-1,12,NA,TRBV29-1,many,TGCAGCGTCCGGACAGAACCGACTGAAGCTTTCTTT,CSVRTEPTEAFF
TRBJ2-7,16,NA,TRBV6-4,many,TGTGCCAGCAGTGACATCGATGGCGGACAGTCCTACGAGCAGTACTTC,CASSDIDGGQSYEQYF
TRBJ1-5,15,NA,TRBV28,few,TGTGCCAGCAGTCTCAGGACGGGTAGCAATCAGCCCCAGCATTTT,CASSLRTGSNQPQHF
TRBJ2-7,13,NA,TRBV7-9,NA,TGTGCCAGCAGCTTAGCGTCCGGGGGCGAGCAGTACTTC,CASSLASGGEQYF
TRBJ2-6,13,NA,TRBV6-1,few,TGTGCCAGCAGTCCAGGTCGGTCCAACGTCCTGACTTTC,CASSPGRSNVLTF
TRBJ2-7,13,NA,TRBV20-1,few,TGCAGTGCTCCGACACGGAAGGACTACGAGCAGTACTTC,CSAPTRKDYEQYF
TRBJ1-4,19,NA,TRBV28,many,TGTGCCAGCAGCCACATTATTGTGGGACGGGGGGATGTTAATGAAAAACTGTTTTTT,CASSHIIVGRGDVNEKLFF
TRBJ2-3,13,NA,TRBV6-1,NA,TGTGCCAGCAGTCTCAAGGATCCAGATACGCAGTATTTT,CASSLKDPDTQYF
TRBJ1-5,15,NA,TRBV12-3/TRBV12-4,NA,TGTGCCAGCAGTTTTGGAGGAACCAGCAATCAGCCCCAGCATTTT,CASSFGGTSNQPQHF
TRBJ2-1,16,TRBD2,TRBV24-1,many,TGTGCCACCAGTGATCCTCTAGCGGGTAACCACAATGAGCAGTTCTTC,CATSDPLAGNHNEQFF
TRBJ2-7,14,NA,TRBV12-3/TRBV12-4,NA,TGTGCCAGCAGACCAGGGGACCTCGTAGACGAGCAGTACTTC,CASRPGDLVDEQYF
TRBJ2-5,16,NA,TRBV28,many,TGTGCCAGCAGTTTAGGGGCTGTGATCGGCGGGGAGACCCAGTACTTC,CASSLGAVIGGETQYF